Listed below are T cell receptor beta chains from one sample, sequenced in a study of cytomegalovirus exposure and HLA in healthy donors. Produced via immunoSEQ multiplex PCR; TCRdb's table is partial and in-frame only. There are roughly 160,000 clones in the sample; approximately 78% occur only once, and about 2.4% lies in the top ten. The sample consisted of PBMCs. Receptor source: a male donor in good health and CMV-seronegative. CDR3s include the opening cysteine and the closing phenylalanine or tryptophan. D genes are given only for firm matches. Some rows mark clone size as missing; the rest say once, few, many or name a class of expanded clone.

CDR3aa	CDR3nt	j_gene	abundance	d_gene	v_gene
CASSLDRGWSEQFF	TGCGCCAGCAGCCTGGACAGGGGATGGAGTGAGCAGTTCTTC	TRBJ2-1	NA	TRBD1	TRBV5-1
CASSPWDRGDNEQFF	TGTGCCAGCTCACCGTGGGACAGGGGTGACAATGAGCAGTTCTTC	TRBJ2-1	NA	TRBD1	TRBV18
CASTSSRDRGWSGELFF	TGTGCCAGCACTTCGTCCCGGGACAGGGGGTGGTCCGGGGAGCTGTTTTTT	TRBJ2-2	NA	TRBD1	TRBV9
CASSSPTGTGNEKLFF	TGTGCCAGCAGTTCTCCTACCGGGACAGGAAATGAAAAACTGTTTTTT	TRBJ1-4	NA	TRBD1	TRBV28
CASSSLQGAGQPQHF	TGTGCCAGTAGTAGCCTACAGGGGGCAGGTCAGCCCCAGCATTTT	TRBJ1-5	NA	TRBD1	TRBV19
CASSYTAGISGANVLTF	TGTGCCAGCAGTTATACCGCCGGGATCTCTGGGGCCAACGTCCTGACTTTC	TRBJ2-6	NA	NA	TRBV27
CASSPGGGLGYTF	TGTGCCAGCAGTCCCGGTGGGGGCTTGGGATACACCTTC	TRBJ1-2	once	NA	TRBV28
CAIKTETGELFF	TGTGCCATCAAAACAGAGACGGGGGAGCTGTTTTTT	TRBJ2-2	once	NA	TRBV10-3
CASEAGGEETQYF	TGTGCCAGCGAGGCGGGAGGTGAAGAGACCCAGTACTTC	TRBJ2-5	NA	TRBD2	TRBV6-1
CASSKQGRQETQYF	TGCGCCAGCAGCAAACAGGGCCGTCAAGAGACCCAGTACTTC	TRBJ2-5	NA	NA	TRBV4-3
CASRPGQGAYEQYF	TGTGCCAGCCGTCCGGGACAGGGGGCTTACGAGCAGTACTTC	TRBJ2-7	NA	TRBD1	TRBV28
CASSLGFTDTQYF	TGTGCCAGCAGCTTAGGCTTCACAGATACGCAGTATTTT	TRBJ2-3	NA	NA	TRBV7-3
CSVEGAYYEQYF	TGCAGCGTTGAAGGGGCCTATTACGAGCAGTACTTC	TRBJ2-7	NA	NA	TRBV29-1
CASSIGTSPYEQYF	TGTGCCAGCAGCATTGGGACATCACCCTACGAGCAGTACTTC	TRBJ2-7	NA	NA	TRBV27
CASSLVGNEQFF	TGTGCCAGCAGCTTAGTCGGCAATGAGCAGTTCTTC	TRBJ2-1	NA	NA	TRBV7-9
CASSLDRGGRLNEQFF	TGTGCCAGCAGCCTAGATCGGGGCGGGAGGTTAAATGAGCAGTTCTTC	TRBJ2-1	NA	TRBD2	TRBV9
CASSDRKTSGPYNEQFF	TGTGCCAGCAGTGACCGCAAGACTAGCGGGCCTTACAATGAGCAGTTCTTC	TRBJ2-1	NA	TRBD2	TRBV6-4
CASSPGSSGSYEQYF	TGTGCCAGCAGCCCTGGGTCTAGCGGGAGCTACGAGCAGTACTTC	TRBJ2-7	NA	TRBD2	TRBV7-6
CASSLYRLAGNEQYF	TGTGCCAGCAGCCTTTACCGACTAGCGGGAAACGAGCAGTACTTC	TRBJ2-7	few	TRBD2	TRBV4-2
CASSPRGGSTEAFF	TGTGCCAGCAGCCCCAGAGGGGGTAGTACTGAAGCTTTCTTT	TRBJ1-1	few	NA	TRBV7-3
CASSARGDGNTEAFF	TGTGCCAGTAGTGCCCGGGGAGACGGGAACACTGAAGCTTTCTTT	TRBJ1-1	NA	NA	TRBV19
CASSLTSGSLGETQYF	TGCGCCAGCAGTCTAACTAGCGGGAGTTTGGGAGAGACCCAGTACTTC	TRBJ2-5	NA	TRBD2	TRBV4-3
CASSSSGTIQETQYF	TGCGCCAGCAGCTCCTCCGGGACTATACAAGAGACCCAGTACTTC	TRBJ2-5	NA	TRBD2	TRBV5-1
CASSDLVGRGQETQYF	TGTGCCAGCAGTGACCTCGTGGGCAGGGGGCAAGAGACCCAGTACTTC	TRBJ2-5	few	TRBD1	TRBV6-1
CASSLASGAGEETQYF	TGTGCCAGCAGCTTAGCCTCTGGGGCGGGGGAAGAGACCCAGTACTTC	TRBJ2-5	NA	TRBD2	TRBV7-2
CASSQDPTSVDTQYF	TGCGCCAGCAGCCAAGACCCGACTAGCGTGGATACGCAGTATTTT	TRBJ2-3	NA	TRBD2	TRBV4-3
CASSPSTGIEKLFF	TGTGCCAGCAGCCCTTCTACAGGGATTGAAAAACTGTTTTTT	TRBJ1-4	NA	NA	TRBV7-8
CASTPLIAGGPNEQFF	TGTGCCAGCACCCCTCTGATAGCGGGGGGGCCCAATGAGCAGTTCTTC	TRBJ2-1	NA	TRBD2	TRBV5-6
CASSFDRDPLDTQYF	TGTGCCAGCAGTTTTGACAGAGATCCCTTAGATACGCAGTATTTT	TRBJ2-3	NA	NA	TRBV28
CASSFGGRAGYEQYF	TGTGCCAGCAGTTTCGGTGGGAGGGCCGGGTACGAGCAGTACTTC	TRBJ2-7	NA	TRBD2	TRBV28
CATSREGGTNSPLHF	TGTGCCACCAGCAGAGAGGGGGGGACAAATTCACCCCTCCACTTT	TRBJ1-6	NA	NA	TRBV15
CASSPASGPRTEAFF	TGTGCCAGTAGTCCCGCGAGCGGACCGAGGACTGAAGCTTTCTTT	TRBJ1-1	few	NA	TRBV19
CASSRDRVSSYEQYF	TGTGCCAGCAGCCGCGACAGGGTGAGCTCCTACGAGCAGTACTTC	TRBJ2-7	NA	TRBD1	TRBV5-5
CASTIPGTSYGYTF	TGCGCCAGCACTATCCCCGGGACATCTTATGGCTACACCTTC	TRBJ1-2	NA	NA	TRBV23-1
CASSLGTSGSSELFF	TGTGCCAGCAGCTTAGGGACGAGCGGGAGTAGCGAGCTGTTTTTT	TRBJ2-2	NA	TRBD2	TRBV11-2
CASRLSGDSYNEQFF	TGTGCCAGCAGACTAAGCGGGGACTCCTACAATGAGCAGTTCTTC	TRBJ2-1	NA	TRBD2	TRBV13
CASSVEAWGLNEQYF	TGTGCCAGCAGCGTAGAGGCTTGGGGACTAAACGAGCAGTACTTC	TRBJ2-7	few	TRBD2	TRBV9
CASSLNPGANTGELFF	TGCGCCAGCAGCTTGAATCCAGGGGCCAACACCGGGGAGCTGTTTTTT	TRBJ2-2	NA	NA	TRBV5-1
CASSEPWDRVHEQYF	TGTGCCAGCAGTGAACCGTGGGACAGGGTCCACGAGCAGTACTTC	TRBJ2-7	few	TRBD1	TRBV2
CAIFLTAGGPVNEQFF	TGTGCCATTTTCCTCACTGCGGGAGGGCCGGTGAATGAGCAGTTCTTC	TRBJ2-1	NA	TRBD2	TRBV19
CASSPRISRGTGVNTIYF	TGTGCCAGCAGCCCACGCATAAGTAGGGGGACAGGGGTGAACACCATATATTTT	TRBJ1-3	NA	TRBD1	TRBV9
CAWSWVGGAQETQYF	TGTGCCTGGAGTTGGGTCGGGGGGGCCCAAGAGACCCAGTACTTC	TRBJ2-5	NA	TRBD2	TRBV30
CASSLADYQPSTDTQYF	TGTGCCAGCAGCTTGGCGGACTACCAACCTAGCACAGATACGCAGTATTTT	TRBJ2-3	few	NA	TRBV5-6
CASNLRQNTEAFF	TGTGCCAGCAACCTTCGACAGAACACTGAAGCTTTCTTT	TRBJ1-1	NA	NA	TRBV27
CASSQSGLAPEQYF	TGCGCCAGCAGCCAGTCGGGACTAGCGCCCGAGCAGTACTTC	TRBJ2-7	NA	TRBD2	TRBV5-1
CASSQETPRGGGEQFF	TGCGCCAGCAGCCAAGAGACCCCAAGAGGGGGCGGTGAGCAGTTCTTC	TRBJ2-1	NA	TRBD1	TRBV4-1